In this sample, the clone carrying this T cell receptor (beta chain) turned up many times. No antigen is known for it. CDR1 is MDHEN, CDR2 SYDVKM, per germline. The CDR3 has 17 residues. V trimming: 6 bases; J trimming: 6 bases; junction bases outside the gene matches: 11. The data belong to a study of T cells in Graves' hyperthyroidism and ophthalmopathy. Absent ophthalmopathy progression within 18 months defined stable Graves' hyperthyroidism. The study excluded patients with uncontrolled infection, other autoimmune disease, pregnancy or lactation. Used for diagnoses were clinical symptoms, serum thyroxine and TRAb, thyroid ultrasound and orbital computed tomography. The study's findings and limits: Stable hyperthyroidism was separated from ophthalmopathy by a model based on 13 V-J features.

Amplification of TCR beta CDR3 regions was performed using RNA transcripts as template. HTBI primers were employed in a first-round RT-PCR of the TCR CDR3. TCRdb recomputed calls from the multiplex PCR reads with MiXCR, one row per CDR3 protein. This table holds approximately 400,000 distinct CDR3 sequences, approximately 14% found once. The TCR sequence derives from a woman aged 60 to 75 with Graves' hyperthyroidism. Sequenced: blood. This chain connects TRBV28 to TRBJ2-7, with 16 bases identical to TRBD2. In DNA, the CDR3 is TGTGCCAGCAGAAGACCGGGACTAGCGGGAGGGCCCACCGAGCAGTACTTC. The encoded protein is CASRRPGLAGGPTEQYF.